This T cell receptor (beta chain) comes out of a study of T cell clonality in common variable immunodeficiency. Findings of the study overall: CVID patient heterogeneity limited repertoire-clinical complication correlations. Fewer TCRbeta clones were shared among CVID subjects than controls. Reportedly, TCR beta sequences from common variable immunodeficiency showed fewer deletions and N-nucleotide insertions.

TCRdb's table, derived via immunoSEQ multiplex PCR, lists solely in-frame clones and lacks some. This sample has about 74,000 clones and no singletons, with 0.8% in the ten largest. This clone was counted many times. Its specificity is not known. The sequenced fragment ends 3 residues before the CDR3 boundary, so the rest is inferred from the germline J gene. Most patients and controls had Caucasian heritage. The CDR3 is made up of 15 amino acids. Per germline, CDR1 KGHSH and CDR2 LQKENI. The V gene lost 2 bases and the J gene lost 2 bases, with 13 bases spanning the gap. The specimen sequenced was peripheral blood mononuclear cells. The source is a person between 18 and 75 years old in good health. The chain is built from TRBV18 and TRBJ2-7, with a possible D match to TRBD2 (6 bases). Incomplete CDR3 DNA: TGTGCCAGCTCACCAGGATCCGGGGGAACCTACGAG. Protein: CASSPGSGGTYE. The CDR3 as a whole reads CASSPGSGGTYEQYF.